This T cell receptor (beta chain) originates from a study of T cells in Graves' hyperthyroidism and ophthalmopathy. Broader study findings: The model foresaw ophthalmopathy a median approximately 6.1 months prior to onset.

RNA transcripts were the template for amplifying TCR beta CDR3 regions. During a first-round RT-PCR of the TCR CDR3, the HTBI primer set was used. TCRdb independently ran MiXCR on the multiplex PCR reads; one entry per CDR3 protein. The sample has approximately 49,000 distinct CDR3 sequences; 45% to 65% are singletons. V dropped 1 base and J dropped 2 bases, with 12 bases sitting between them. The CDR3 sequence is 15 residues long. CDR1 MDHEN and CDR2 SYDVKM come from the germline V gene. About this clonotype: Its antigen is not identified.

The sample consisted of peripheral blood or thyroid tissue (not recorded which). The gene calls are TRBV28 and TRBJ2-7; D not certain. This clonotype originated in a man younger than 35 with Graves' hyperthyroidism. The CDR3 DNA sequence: TGTGCCAGCAGTTTATTCGTTCTGCATCCCTACGAGCAGTACTTC. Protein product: CASSLFVLHPYEQYF.